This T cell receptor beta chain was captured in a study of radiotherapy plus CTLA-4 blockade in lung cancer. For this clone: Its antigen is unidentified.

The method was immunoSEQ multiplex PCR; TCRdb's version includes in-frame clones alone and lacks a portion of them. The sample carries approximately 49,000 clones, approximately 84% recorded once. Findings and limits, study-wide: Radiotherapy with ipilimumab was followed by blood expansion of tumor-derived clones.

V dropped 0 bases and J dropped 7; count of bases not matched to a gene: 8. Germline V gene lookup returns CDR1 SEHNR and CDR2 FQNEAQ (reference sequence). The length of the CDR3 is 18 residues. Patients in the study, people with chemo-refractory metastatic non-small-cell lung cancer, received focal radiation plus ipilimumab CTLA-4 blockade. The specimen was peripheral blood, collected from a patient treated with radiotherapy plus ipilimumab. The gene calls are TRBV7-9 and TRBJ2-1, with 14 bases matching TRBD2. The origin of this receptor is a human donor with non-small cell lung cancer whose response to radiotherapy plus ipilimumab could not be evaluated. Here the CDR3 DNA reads TGTGCCAGCAGCTTAGCTAGGCTGACTAGCGGGAGGGGAAATGAGCAGTTCTTC. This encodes CASSLARLTSGRGNEQFF.